The entry that follows covers one T cell receptor beta chain sequence. This sample was taken from a study of blood T cell repertoires in COVID-19. Looking at the study overall: Samples of COVID-19 (acute and convalescent) were obtained from the United States, Italy and Spain.

Germline values: CDR1 WNHNN, CDR2 SYGVQD (reference sequence). The CDR3 contains 16 residues. The trim removed 4 bases at V and 7 bases at J, leaving 10 bases unmatched. As handled by the study authors: Amplification of reference gene primers was used by the study to estimate nucleated cell counts. Some clones are missing from TCRdb's copy, which holds only in-frame ones; the method was immunoSEQ multiplex PCR. Clone size and the V and J calls come from that table; the DNA yielded D and trimming. The data contain hundreds of thousands of clones, roughly 84% of them singletons. Participants' own reports of clinical history determined their cohort assignment. Cohort 3 recovered donors had two negative PCRs, clearance, or symptom resolution.

The genes are TRBV10-1 and TRBJ2-3; TRBD2 matches at 11 bases. The origin of this receptor is a woman aged 30 to 39 who had recovered from COVID-19. Sequencing was carried out using PBMCs or T cells enriched from blood (not recorded which). Written as DNA, the CDR3 is TGCGCCAGCAGTGTCACAACTAGCGGGGGTGGTAATACGCAGTATTTT. Translating gives CASSVTTSGGGNTQYF.